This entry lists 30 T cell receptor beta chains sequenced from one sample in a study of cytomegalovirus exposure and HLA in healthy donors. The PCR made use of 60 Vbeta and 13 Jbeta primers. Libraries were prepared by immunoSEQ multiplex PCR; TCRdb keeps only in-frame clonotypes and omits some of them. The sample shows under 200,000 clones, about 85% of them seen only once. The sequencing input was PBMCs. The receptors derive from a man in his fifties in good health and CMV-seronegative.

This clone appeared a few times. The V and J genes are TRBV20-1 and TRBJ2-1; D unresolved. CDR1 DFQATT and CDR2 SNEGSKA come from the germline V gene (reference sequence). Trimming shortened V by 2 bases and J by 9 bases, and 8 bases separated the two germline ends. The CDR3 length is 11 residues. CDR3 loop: CSARQEIEQFF. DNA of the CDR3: TGCAGTGCTAGACAAGAGATTGAGCAGTTCTTC.

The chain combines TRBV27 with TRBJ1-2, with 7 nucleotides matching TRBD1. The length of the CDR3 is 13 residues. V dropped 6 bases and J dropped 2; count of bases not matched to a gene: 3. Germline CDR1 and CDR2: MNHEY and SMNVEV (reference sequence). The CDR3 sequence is CASRGQTNYGYTF. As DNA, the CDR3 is TGTGCCAGCAGGGGACAGACAAACTATGGCTACACCTTC.

The CDR3 nucleotides read TGTGCCAGCAGTTACGGGTCCCAGGGTGGAGGCTACACCTTC. Protein: CASSYGSQGGGYTF. The chain joins TRBV6-5 to TRBJ1-2; D is perhaps TRBD1 (5 bases). Germline lookup yields CDR1 MNHEY and CDR2 SVGAGI. There are 14 residues in the CDR3. Trimming stripped 2 bases from V and 8 bases from J, with 15 bases between.

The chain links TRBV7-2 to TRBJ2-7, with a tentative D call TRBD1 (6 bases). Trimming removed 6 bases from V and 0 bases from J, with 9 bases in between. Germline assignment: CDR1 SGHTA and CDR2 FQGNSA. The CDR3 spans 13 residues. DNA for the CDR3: TGTGCCAGCAGGCAGGGGCCCTCCTACGAGCAGTACTTC. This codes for CASRQGPSYEQYF.

The CDR3 sequence is CASSLSRVLNSPLHF. The CDR3 region has the DNA TGTGCCAGCAGCTTAAGTCGGGTCTTAAATTCACCCCTCCACTTT. This chain connects TRBV11-2 to TRBJ1-6; D call uncertain. This CDR3 spans 15 amino acids. V lost 2 bases, J lost 7 bases, and 12 bases lay in between. CDR1 is SGHAT and CDR2 is FQNNGV in the germline V gene.

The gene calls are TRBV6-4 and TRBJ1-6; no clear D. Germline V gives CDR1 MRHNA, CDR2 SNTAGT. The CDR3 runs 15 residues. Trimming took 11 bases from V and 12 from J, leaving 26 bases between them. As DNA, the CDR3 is TGTGCCGAACTCCACAGCAAGTCGATATTGGAACCCCTCCACTTT. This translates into CAELHSKSILEPLHF.

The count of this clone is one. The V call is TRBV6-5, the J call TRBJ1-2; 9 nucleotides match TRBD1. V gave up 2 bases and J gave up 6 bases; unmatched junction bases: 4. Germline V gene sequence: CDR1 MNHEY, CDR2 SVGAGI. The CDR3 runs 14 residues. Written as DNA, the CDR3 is TGTGCCAGCAGTTACCGGGACAGGGATAATGGCTACACCTTC. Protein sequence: CASSYRDRDNGYTF.

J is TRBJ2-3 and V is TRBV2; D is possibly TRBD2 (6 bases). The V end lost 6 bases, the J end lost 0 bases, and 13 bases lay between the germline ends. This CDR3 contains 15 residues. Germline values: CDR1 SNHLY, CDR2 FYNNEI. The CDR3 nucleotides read TGTGCCAGCAGACTCCGGGAGCGAAGCACAGATACGCAGTATTTT. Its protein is CASRLRERSTDTQYF.

DNA of the CDR3: TGTGCCACCAGCAGTACCAGAGAGACAGCCCACCCGCTTTACGAGCAGTACTTC. This codes for CATSSTRETAHPLYEQYF. The chain combines TRBV15 with TRBJ2-7, with D possibly being TRBD1 (5 bases). Trimming left V 3 bases short and J 4 bases short, with 25 bases between. This CDR3 is built from 18 residues. Germline lookup yields CDR1 LNHNV and CDR2 YYDKDF (reference sequence).

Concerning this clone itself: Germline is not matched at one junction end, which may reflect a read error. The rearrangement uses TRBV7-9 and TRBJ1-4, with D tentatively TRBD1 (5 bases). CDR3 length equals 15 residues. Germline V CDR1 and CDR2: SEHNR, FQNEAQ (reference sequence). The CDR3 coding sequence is TGTTCCAGCAGCTTACAGGTGGTGTCTAATGAAAAACTGTTTTTT. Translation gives CSSSLQVVSNEKLFF.

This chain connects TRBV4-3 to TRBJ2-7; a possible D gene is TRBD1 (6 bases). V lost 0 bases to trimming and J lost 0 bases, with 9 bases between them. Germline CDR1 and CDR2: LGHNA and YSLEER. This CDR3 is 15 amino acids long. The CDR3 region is CASSQDQGFSYEQYF. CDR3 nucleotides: TGCGCCAGCAGCCAAGATCAGGGGTTCTCCTACGAGCAGTACTTC.

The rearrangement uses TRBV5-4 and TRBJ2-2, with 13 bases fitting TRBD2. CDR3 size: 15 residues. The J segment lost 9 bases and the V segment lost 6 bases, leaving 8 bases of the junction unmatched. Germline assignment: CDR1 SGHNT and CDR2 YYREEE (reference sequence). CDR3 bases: TGTGCCAGCACCCCTGGGACTAGCGGGGTCAGGGAGCTGTTTTTT. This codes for CASTPGTSGVRELFF.

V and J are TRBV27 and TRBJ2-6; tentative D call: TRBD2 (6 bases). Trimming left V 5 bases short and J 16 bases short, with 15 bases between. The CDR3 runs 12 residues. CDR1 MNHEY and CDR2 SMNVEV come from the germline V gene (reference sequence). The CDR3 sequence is CASSPSGSGLTF. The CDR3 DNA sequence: TGTGCCAGCAGTCCCTCGGGAAGCGGGCTGACTTTC.

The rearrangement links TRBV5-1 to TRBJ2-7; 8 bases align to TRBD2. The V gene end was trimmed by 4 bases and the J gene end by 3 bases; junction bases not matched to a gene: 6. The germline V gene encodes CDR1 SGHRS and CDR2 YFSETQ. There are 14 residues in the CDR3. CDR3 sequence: CASSPDSGDYEQYF. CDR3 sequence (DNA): TGCGCCAGCAGCCCCGATAGCGGGGACTACGAGCAGTACTTC.

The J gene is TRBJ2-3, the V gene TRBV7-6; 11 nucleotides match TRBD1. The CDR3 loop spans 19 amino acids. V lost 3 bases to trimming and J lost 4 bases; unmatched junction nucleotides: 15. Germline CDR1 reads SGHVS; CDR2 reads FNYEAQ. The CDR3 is CASSFRSATDRGRPDTQYF. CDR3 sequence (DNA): TGTGCCAGCAGCTTCCGATCCGCTACGGACAGGGGGCGCCCAGATACGCAGTATTTT. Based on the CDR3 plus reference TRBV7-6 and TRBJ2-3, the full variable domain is GAGVSQSPRYKVTKRGQDVALRCDPISGHVSLYWYRQALGQGPEFLTYFNYEAQQDKSGLPNDRFSAERPEGSISTLTIQRTEQRDSAMYRCASSFRSATDRGRPDTQYFGPGTRLTVL.

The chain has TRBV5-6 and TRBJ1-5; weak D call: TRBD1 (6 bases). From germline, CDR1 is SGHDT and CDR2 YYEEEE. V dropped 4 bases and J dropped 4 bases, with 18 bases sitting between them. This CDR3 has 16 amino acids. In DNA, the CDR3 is TGTGCCAGCAGCCCTCAAGCAGGGGAGAAAAATCAGCCCCAGCATTTT. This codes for CASSPQAGEKNQPQHF. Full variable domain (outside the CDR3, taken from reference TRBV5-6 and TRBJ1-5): DAGVTQSPTHLIKTRGQQVTLRCSPKSGHDTVSWYQQALGQGPQFIFQYYEEEERQRGNFPDRFSGHQFPNYSSELNVNALLLGDSALYLCASSPQAGEKNQPQHFGDGTRLSIL.

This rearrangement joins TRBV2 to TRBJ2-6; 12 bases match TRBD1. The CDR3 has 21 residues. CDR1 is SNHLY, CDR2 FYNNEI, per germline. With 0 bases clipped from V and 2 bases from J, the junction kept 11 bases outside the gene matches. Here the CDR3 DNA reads TGTGCCAGCAGTGAAGCGCTTCGGGACAGGGGGCGCAGGCCTGGGGCCAACGTCCTGACTTTC. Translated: CASSEALRDRGRRPGANVLTF. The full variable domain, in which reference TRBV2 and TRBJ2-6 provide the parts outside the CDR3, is EPEVTQTPSHQVTQMGQEVILRCVPISNHLYFYWYRQILGQKVEFLVSFYNNEISEKSEIFDDQFSVERPDGSNFTLKIRSTKLEDSAMYFCASSEALRDRGRRPGANVLTFGAGSRLTVL.

CDR3 amino acids: CASGFRAGDAYF. DNA for the CDR3: TGTGCTAGTGGTTTCCGGGCGGGGGACGCATACTTC. The chain is built from TRBV12-5 and TRBJ2-7, with TRBD2 matching 7 bases. This CDR3 has 12 amino acids. J was trimmed by 13 bases and V by 3 bases; bases with no gene match: 9. Per the germline V gene, CDR1 is LGHNT and CDR2 is FRNRAP.

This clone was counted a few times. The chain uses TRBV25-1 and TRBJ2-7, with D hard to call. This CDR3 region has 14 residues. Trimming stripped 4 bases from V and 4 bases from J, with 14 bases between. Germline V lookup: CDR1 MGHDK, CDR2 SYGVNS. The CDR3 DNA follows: TGTGCCAGCAGTGGGCAGGCCGATTGGTACGAGCAGTACTTC. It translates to CASSGQADWYEQYF.

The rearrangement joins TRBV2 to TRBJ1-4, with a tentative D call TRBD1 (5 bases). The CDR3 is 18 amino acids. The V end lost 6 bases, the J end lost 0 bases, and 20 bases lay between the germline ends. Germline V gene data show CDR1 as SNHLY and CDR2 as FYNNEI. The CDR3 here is CASSRGTGVLATNEKLFF. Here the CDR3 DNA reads TGTGCCAGCAGCCGCGGGACGGGGGTTTTAGCAACTAATGAAAAACTGTTTTTT.

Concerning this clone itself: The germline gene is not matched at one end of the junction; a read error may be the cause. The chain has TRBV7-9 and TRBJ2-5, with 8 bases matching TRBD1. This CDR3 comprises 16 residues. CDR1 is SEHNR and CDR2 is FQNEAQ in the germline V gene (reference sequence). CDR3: CSSSLPGQEGQETQYF. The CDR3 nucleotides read TGTTCCAGCAGCTTGCCGGGACAGGAGGGTCAAGAGACCCAGTACTTC.

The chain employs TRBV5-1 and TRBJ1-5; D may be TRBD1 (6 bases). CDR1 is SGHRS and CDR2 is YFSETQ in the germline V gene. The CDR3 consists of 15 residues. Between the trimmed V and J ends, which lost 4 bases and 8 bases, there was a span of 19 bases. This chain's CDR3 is CASSPGGGGREPQHF. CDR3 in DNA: TGCGCCAGCAGCCCGGGGGGGGGCGGCCGGGAGCCCCAGCATTTT. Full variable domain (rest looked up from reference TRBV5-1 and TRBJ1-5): KAGVTQTPRYLIKTRGQQVTLSCSPISGHRSVSWYQQTPGQGLQFLFEYFSETQRNKGNFPGRFSGRQFSNSRSEMNVSTLELGDSALYLCASSPGGGGREPQHFGDGTRLSIL.

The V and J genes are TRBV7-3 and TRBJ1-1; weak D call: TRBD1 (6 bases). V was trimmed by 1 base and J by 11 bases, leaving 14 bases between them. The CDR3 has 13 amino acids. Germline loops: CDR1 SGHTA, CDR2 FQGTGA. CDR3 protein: CASSLSGGPEAFF. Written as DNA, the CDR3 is TGTGCCAGCAGCTTAAGCGGGGGGCCGGAGGCTTTCTTT.

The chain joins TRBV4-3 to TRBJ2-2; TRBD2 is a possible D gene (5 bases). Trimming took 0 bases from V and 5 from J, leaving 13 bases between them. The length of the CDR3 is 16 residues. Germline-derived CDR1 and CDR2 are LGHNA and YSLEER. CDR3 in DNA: TGCGCCAGCAGCCAAGAAAGGCCGGGGTGGACCGGGGAGCTGTTTTTT. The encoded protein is CASSQERPGWTGELFF.

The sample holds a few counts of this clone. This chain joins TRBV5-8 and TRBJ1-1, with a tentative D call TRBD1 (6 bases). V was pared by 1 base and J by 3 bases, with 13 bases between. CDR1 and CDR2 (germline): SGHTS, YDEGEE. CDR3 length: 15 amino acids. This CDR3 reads CASSLTRGSHTEAFF. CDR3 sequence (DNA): TGTGCCAGCAGCTTGACTAGGGGGTCCCACACTGAAGCTTTCTTT.

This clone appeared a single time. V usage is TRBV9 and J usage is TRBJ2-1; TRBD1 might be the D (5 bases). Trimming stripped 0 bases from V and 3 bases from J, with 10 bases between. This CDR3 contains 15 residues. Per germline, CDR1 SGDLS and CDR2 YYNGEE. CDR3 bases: TGTGCCAGCAGCGTAGAATGGACAAACTACAATGAGCAGTTCTTC. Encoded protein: CASSVEWTNYNEQFF.

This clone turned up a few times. In nucleotides, the CDR3 is TGCGCCAGCAGCCTTACGCCGGGACAGGGTTTTTTCTTC. It codes for CASSLTPGQGFFF. V gene TRBV4-3 combines with J gene TRBJ2-1; TRBD1 agrees at 9 bases. The V gene's germline CDR1 is LGHNA and CDR2 YSLEER. The V segment lost 4 bases and the J segment 16 bases; nucleotides outside the gene matches: 11. The CDR3 has 13 amino acids.

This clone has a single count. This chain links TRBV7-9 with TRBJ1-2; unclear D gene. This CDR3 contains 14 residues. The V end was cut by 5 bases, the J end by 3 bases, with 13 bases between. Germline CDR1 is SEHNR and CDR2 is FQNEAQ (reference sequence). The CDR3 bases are TGTGCCAGCAGCCTTTTCGAACAAGACTATGGCTACACCTTC. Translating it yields CASSLFEQDYGYTF.

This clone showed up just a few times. The DNA of the CDR3 is TGTGCCAGCAGTTACCCCCCGGAATTGAGGAAGGCTTTCTTT. As protein: CASSYPPELRKAFF. The J gene is TRBJ1-1, the V gene TRBV6-6, with D uncertain. V was shortened by 2 bases and J by 11 bases, with 18 bases between the two germline ends. Germline CDR1 reads MNHNY; CDR2 reads SVGAGI (reference sequence). There are 14 residues in the CDR3.

The CDR3 protein is CASSGAAGGFSTDTQYF. The CDR3 DNA follows: TGTGCCAGCAGTGGTGCTGCGGGCGGGTTTAGCACAGATACGCAGTATTTT. This rearrangement joins TRBV2 to TRBJ2-3; D is perhaps TRBD2 (5 bases). Germline CDR1 and CDR2: SNHLY and FYNNEI. CDR3 size: 17 residues. Trimming removed 4 bases from V and 0 bases from J, with 17 bases in between.